This section outlines one T cell receptor beta chain sequence together with its context. This sample stems from a study of blood T cell repertoires in COVID-19. The overall study: There were acute and convalescent COVID-19 samples, and they came from the United States, Italy and Spain.

The V gene's germline CDR1 is MNHNY and CDR2 SVGAGI (reference sequence). Trimming shortened V by 7 bases and J by 0 bases, and 12 bases separated the two germline ends. The CDR3 covers 14 residues. In the authors' workflow: Amplification with reference gene primers provided the estimates of nucleated cell counts. Profiling relied on immunoSEQ multiplex PCR, and the TCRdb table lists in-frame clones only, not all of them. V and J calls plus clone size are reproduced from that table; the DNA served to infer D and trimming. The sample shows 130,000 or so clones, 70% to 80% of them seen only once. This TCR derives from a human donor in a cohort sampled during active COVID-19. Source material: peripheral blood. The V and J genes are TRBV6-6 and TRBJ1-1; the D is unclear. CDR3 nucleotides: TGTGCCAGCACCACGGGAGCCTTGAACACTGAAGCTTTCTTT. Amino acid sequence: CASTTGALNTEAFF.